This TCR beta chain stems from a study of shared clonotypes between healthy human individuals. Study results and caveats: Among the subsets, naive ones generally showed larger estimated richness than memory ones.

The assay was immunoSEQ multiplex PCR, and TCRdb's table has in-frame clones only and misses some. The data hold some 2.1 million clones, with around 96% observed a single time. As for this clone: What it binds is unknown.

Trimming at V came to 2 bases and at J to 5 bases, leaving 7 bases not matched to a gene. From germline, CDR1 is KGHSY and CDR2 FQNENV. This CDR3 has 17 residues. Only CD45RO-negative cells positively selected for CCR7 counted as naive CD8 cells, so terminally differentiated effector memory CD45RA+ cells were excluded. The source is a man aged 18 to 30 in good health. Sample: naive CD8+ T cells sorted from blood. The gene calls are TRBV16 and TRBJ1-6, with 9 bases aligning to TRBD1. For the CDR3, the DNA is TGTGCCAGCAGCCAAAATCCGGGGGACAGGGATAATTCACCCCTCCACTTT. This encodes CASSQNPGDRDNSPLHF.